A single T cell receptor (beta chain) is shown here with its context. This entry belongs to a study of cytomegalovirus exposure and HLA in healthy donors. Germline CDR1 and CDR2: SGDLS and YYNGEE. Trimming removed 0 bases at V and 5 bases at J, with 2 bases between. CDR3 length: 11 amino acids. PCR amplification relied on 60 Vbeta primers (plus 13 Jbeta primers). Generated by immunoSEQ multiplex PCR, the TCRdb table keeps only in-frame clones and is missing some. The table has roughly 160,000 clones, roughly 88% seen once. What was sequenced was PBMCs. This TCR derives from a man between 18 and 35 years old in good health and CMV-seropositive. The J gene is TRBJ2-5, the V gene TRBV9; D is uncertain. In DNA, the CDR3 is TGTGCCAGCAGCGTAGCGGAGACCCAGTACTTC. Translated: CASSVAETQYF.